This TCR beta chain was sequenced for a study of blood T cell repertoires in COVID-19. Living in about 25 US areas, the participants were between 18 and 89 years of age. This clone was seen a single time. Profiled with immunoSEQ multiplex PCR; TCRdb holds only in-frame clones, not every one. The sample has roughly 280,000 clones, approximately 90% seen once; the top ten hold over 3.5%. This CDR3 comprises 16 residues. The V gene lost 4 bases and the J gene lost 7 bases, with 20 bases spanning the gap. CDR1 and CDR2 (germline): MGHRA, YSYEKL. The sample consisted of PBMCs or T cells enriched from blood (not recorded which). The sequence came from a woman aged 30 to 39 with acute COVID-19. The V and J genes are TRBV4-1 and TRBJ2-1; perhaps TRBD2 as D (6 bases). In DNA, the CDR3 is TGCGCCAGCAGCCCCTACTTGGCGGGAAAATTTAATGAGCAGTTCTTC. Encoded protein: CASSPYLAGKFNEQFF.